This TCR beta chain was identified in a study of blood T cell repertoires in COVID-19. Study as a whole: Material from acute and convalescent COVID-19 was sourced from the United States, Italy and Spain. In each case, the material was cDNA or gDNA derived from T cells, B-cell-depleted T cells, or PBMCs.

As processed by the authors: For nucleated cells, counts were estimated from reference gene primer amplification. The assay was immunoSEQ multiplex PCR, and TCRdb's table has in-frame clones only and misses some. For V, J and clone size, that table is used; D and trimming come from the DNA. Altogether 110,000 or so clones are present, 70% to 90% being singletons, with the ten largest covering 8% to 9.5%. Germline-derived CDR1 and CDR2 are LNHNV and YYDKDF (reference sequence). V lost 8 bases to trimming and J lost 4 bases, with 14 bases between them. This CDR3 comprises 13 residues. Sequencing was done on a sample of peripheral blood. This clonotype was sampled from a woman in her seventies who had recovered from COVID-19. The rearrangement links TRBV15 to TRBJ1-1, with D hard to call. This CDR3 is CATLEYEGTEAFF. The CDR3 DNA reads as TGTGCCACCCTGGAGTATGAAGGCACTGAAGCTTTCTTT.